The 4 T cell receptor beta chains below all came from one sample that was sequenced in a study of regulatory T cells in long-lasting Graves disease. Time point here: newly diagnosed GD, antithyroid drugs for less than 3 months. Extracted RNA from PBMCs served as the source of the TCR library. Construction of the TCR beta libraries employed iRepertoire HTBI primers in conjunction with Arm-PCR of CDR3 regions. TCRdb re-called the multiplex PCR reads through MiXCR, storing one row per CDR3 protein. The table has some 500,000 distinct CDR3 sequences, roughly 16% seen once. A further study also used this sample, focusing on T cells in Graves' hyperthyroidism and ophthalmopathy.

Sequencing was performed on peripheral blood mononuclear cells (PBMCs), taken at new diagnosis, from a patient treated with antithyroid drugs. The source of these receptors is a woman aged 35-60 years with Graves disease.

V and J are TRBV6-2 or TRBV6-3 and TRBJ2-5; perhaps D is TRBD1 or TRBD2 (6 bases each). Germline CDR1 reads MNHEY; CDR2 reads SVGEGT. The ends were cut back, 2 bases at V and 1 base at J, with 11 bases in the middle. This CDR3 spans 15 amino acids. For the CDR3, the DNA is TGTGCCAGCAGTTACAACGGAGGGGGCCAAGAGACCCAGTACTTC. Translated: CASSYNGGGQETQYF.

This clonotype was picked up many times. V gene TRBV6-2 or TRBV6-3 combines with J gene TRBJ2-5; TRBD1 matches at 8 bases. The CDR3 sequence is 15 residues long. With V trimmed by 2 bases and J by 4 bases, 6 bases remained unmatched. Germline V gene sequence: CDR1 MNHEY, CDR2 SVGEGT. CDR3 sequence reads: CASSYLLGQGETQYF. CDR3 nucleotides: TGTGCCAGCAGTTACCTACTAGGACAGGGAGAGACCCAGTACTTC.

This clonotype was counted only a few times. The chain couples TRBV6-5 to TRBJ2-7, with D maybe TRBD1 (6 bases). Per the germline V gene, CDR1 is MNHEY and CDR2 is SVGAGI. Trimming took 0 bases from V and 2 from J, leaving 11 bases between them. The CDR3 length is 15 residues. The CDR3 DNA sequence: TGTGCCAGCAGTTACTCGCAGGGGAAAACCTACGAGCAGTACTTC. Protein product: CASSYSQGKTYEQYF.

The chain couples TRBV20-1 to TRBJ2-3, with 9 bases aligning to TRBD2. The CDR3 contains 15 residues. In germline, CDR1 is DFQATT, CDR2 SNEGSKA (reference sequence). Trimming cost V 4 bases and J 4 bases; bases outside gene matches: 9. Here the CDR3 reads CSATRGGGGADTQYF. The CDR3 region has the DNA TGCAGTGCTACAAGGGGCGGGGGGGGCGCAGATACGCAGTATTTT.